The 24 T cell receptor delta chains below all came from one sample that was sequenced in a study of Vδ1+ human thymocytes. Extracted RNA was reverse transcribed into cDNA. CDR3 amplicons came from multiplex PCR with pooled V-gene forward and constant-region reverse primers. TCRdb applied CATT to the multiplex PCR reads for clone calling. This sample has 20,000 to 25,000 delta-chain clones, with more than 8% found just once. For these receptors, no antigen is known. Study-level points and caveats: Thymic TRG and TRD repertoires appeared highly polyclonal.

Sequencing used Vdelta1+ gamma-delta thymocytes from the thymus. Subset in this sample: FACS-sorted CD3+ TCRalphabeta- TCRVdelta1+ TCRVdelta2- thymocytes. Receptors were obtained from a child under three years old who had congenital heart surgery.

V usage is TRDV1 and J usage is TRDJ1, with 10 bases lining up with TRDD3. There are 24 residues in the CDR3. Germline CDR1 TSWWSYY, CDR2 QGS. The V gene end was trimmed by 0 bases and the J gene end by 3 bases; junction bases not matched to a gene: 28. The chain's CDR3 is CALGELCCERGLWGIWSFSDKLIF. The CDR3 DNA sequence: TGTGCTCTTGGGGAACTATGCTGTGAACGAGGACTCTGGGGGATATGGTCCTTCTCCGATAAACTCATCTTT.

This clone has just a few counts. The chain uses TRDV1 and TRDJ1; maybe TRDD3 (5 bases). CDR3 length: 18 amino acids. Germline V gene lookup returns CDR1 TSWWSYY and CDR2 QGS. Deletions cut 3 bases from V and 0 bases from J, with 20 bases between. The CDR3 DNA is TGTGCTCTTGGGGACCCATTGATACCCCCCGTTTACACCGATAAACTCATCTTT. Residues: CALGDPLIPPVYTDKLIF.

In this sample, this clone turned up a few times. An end of the junction does not agree with germline; a read error may underlie this. The V gene is TRDV2, the J gene TRDJ1, with 11 nucleotides matching TRDD3. Germline V gene data show CDR1 as GEAIGNYY and CDR2 as EKD. The CDR3 covers 16 residues. The CDR3 DNA sequence: TGTGCCTGTGCGGGGAACTGGGGGATAAACCTCCATAAACCCATCTTT. This codes for CACAGNWGINLHKPIF.

The gene calls are TRDV1 and TRDJ1, with 12 bases matching TRDD3. The V and J ends lost 0 bases and 3 bases, in that order; junction bases with no gene match: 23. This CDR3 has 23 amino acids. From germline, CDR1 is TSWWSYY and CDR2 QGS. CDR3: CALGELGRPPHEYYWGIPDKLIF. The CDR3 nucleotides read TGTGCTCTTGGGGAACTGGGGAGACCCCCCCATGAATATTACTGGGGGATACCCGATAAACTCATCTTT.

The chain links TRDV1 to TRDJ2, with 10 positions matching TRDD3. TCRdb carries no J gene annotation; the J gene was assigned here by matching the DNA with germline. After removal of 1 base from V and 6 bases from J, the junction contained 32 bases not matched to a gene. Germline CDR1 is TSWWSYY and CDR2 is QGS. This CDR3 comprises 25 residues. CDR3 sequence (DNA): TGTGCTCTTGGGGAACCCTTTCCTACCTCGACCCGGACTGGGGGATGCAAGGGTTGGGCAGCACAACTCTTCTTT. Translation: CALGEPFPTSTRTGGCKGWAAQLFF.

The chain combines TRDV1 with TRDJ1, with TRDD3 matching 7 bases. V shed 0 bases, J shed 2 bases, and the junction held 12 bases outside the gene matches. This CDR3 spans 18 amino acids. CDR1 is TSWWSYY and CDR2 is QGS in the germline V gene. CDR3 region: CALGELSTGGDVTDKLIF. The CDR3 DNA follows: TGTGCTCTTGGGGAACTGTCTACCGGGGGGGATGTAACCGATAAACTCATCTTT.

This clone was observed a handful of times. The V and J genes are TRDV1 and TRDJ1; 9 positions agree with TRDD3. This CDR3 region has 19 residues. Germline V lookup: CDR1 TSWWSYY, CDR2 QGS. V was clipped by 1 base and J by 0 bases; unmatched bases: 12. Written as DNA, the CDR3 is TGTGCTCTTGGGGAACCTCCTTCCTGTGGGGATACGTACACCGATAAACTCATCTTT. Translated, it gives CALGEPPSCGDTYTDKLIF.

The chain links TRDV1 to TRDJ1, with 11 nucleotides matching TRDD3. V dropped 1 base and J dropped 7; count of bases not matched to a gene: 17. Germline CDR1 TSWWSYY, CDR2 QGS. The CDR3 covers 19 residues. The CDR3 reads CALGEHSYYWGIGAGKLIF. CDR3 DNA sequence: TGTGCTCTTGGGGAACATTCCTACTACTGGGGGATAGGGGCTGGTAAACTCATCTTT.

V usage is TRDV1 and J usage is TRDJ1; 7 bases are shared with TRDD2. The germline V gene encodes CDR1 TSWWSYY and CDR2 QGS. There are 21 residues in the CDR3. With 4 bases clipped from V and 0 bases from J, the junction kept 23 bases outside the gene matches. CDR3 coding DNA: TGTGCTCTTGGGGGAGGGGGCTTTTCCTACAGCAACTGGATGTACACCGATAAACTCATCTTT. Its protein is CALGGGGFSYSNWMYTDKLIF.

The V and J genes are TRDV1 and TRDJ1; D is perhaps TRDD2 (5 bases). Deletions cut 4 bases from V and 0 bases from J, with 27 bases between. The germline V gene has CDR1 TSWWSYY and CDR2 QGS. The CDR3 is made up of 20 amino acids. In nucleotides, the CDR3 is TGTGCTCTTGGGGTCCCAGCCCCTACGTCCTATACTTCGTACACCGATAAACTCATCTTT. It encodes CALGVPAPTSYTSYTDKLIF.

In its sample, this clone was seen a few times. This chain links TRDV1 with TRDJ1, with D possibly matching TRDD3 (5 bases). Trimming shortened V by 2 bases and J by 1 base, and 20 bases separated the two germline ends. Germline assignment: CDR1 TSWWSYY and CDR2 QGS. This CDR3 is built from 18 residues. The CDR3 loop reads CALGELDYEYWGTDKLIF. CDR3 DNA sequence: TGTGCTCTTGGGGAATTGGACTACGAGTATTGGGGCACCGATAAACTCATCTTT.

This clone was observed a handful of times. The chain is built from TRDV1 and TRDJ1; 12 positions match TRDD3. The length of the CDR3 is 20 residues. Germline-derived CDR1 and CDR2 are TSWWSYY and QGS. The V segment lost 0 bases and the J segment 0 bases; nucleotides outside the gene matches: 11. Here the CDR3 DNA reads TGTGCTCTTGGGGAACTGTACGTACTGGGGGATACCGGGAACACCGATAAACTCATCTTT. This encodes CALGELYVLGDTGNTDKLIF.

In its sample, this clone was seen a few times. The junction departs from the called germline gene at one end, perhaps through a read error. The rearrangement links TRDV1 to TRDJ1; 8 bases line up with TRDD2. The CDR3 is 24 residues long. The germline V gene has CDR1 TSWWSYY and CDR2 QGS. The CDR3, as DNA: TGTGCTCTTGGGGAATTGTCACGCGCTTCCTACGAGAATGAGGGATCGGTCTCCACCGATAAGCTCATCTTT. Protein product: CALGELSRASYENEGSVSTDKLIF.

The gene calls are TRDV2 and TRDJ1, with D possibly TRDD2 on 5 matching bases. Germline V lookup: CDR1 GEAIGNYY, CDR2 EKD. The CDR3 consists of 15 residues. Trimming pared 4 bases from V and 0 bases from J, leaving 14 bases between. The CDR3 nucleotides are TGTGCCTGTGATTCCTCACTGAGTTACACCGATAAACTCATCTTT. Residues: CACDSSLSYTDKLIF.

The rearrangement joins TRDV2 to TRDJ3, with 9 nucleotides matching TRDD3. V lost 5 bases and J lost 3; bases outside the gene matches: 16. Per the germline V gene, CDR1 is GEAIGNYY and CDR2 is EKD. This CDR3 comprises 20 residues. The CDR3 nucleotides read TGTGCCTGTGCGACGACTGGGGGACCTTCTCTTCACTGGGACACCCGACAGATGTTTTTC. Translation gives CACATTGGPSLHWDTRQMFF.

The chain employs TRDV1 and TRDJ1, with 9 positions matching TRDD3. V was clipped by 1 base and J by 0 bases; unmatched bases: 6. The CDR3 extends over 17 amino acids. The germline V gene encodes CDR1 TSWWSYY and CDR2 QGS. CDR3 amino acids: CALGEPTGGDYTDKLIF. The CDR3 coding sequence is TGTGCTCTTGGGGAACCGACTGGGGGAGATTACACCGATAAACTCATCTTT.

This clone was found a few times. This rearrangement joins TRDV1 to TRDJ1; 11 positions agree with TRDD3. The CDR3 totals 15 residues. Germline CDR1 is TSWWSYY and CDR2 is QGS. Trimming removed 5 bases from V and 7 bases from J; junction bases left unmatched: 9. As DNA, the CDR3 is TGTGCTCTTGGGCCCCTTCTGGGGGATACTGGTAAACTCATCTTT. It yields the protein CALGPLLGDTGKLIF.

Within the sample, this clone is medium-sized. This rearrangement joins TRDV1 to TRDJ2; D unclear. The CDR3 is made up of 16 amino acids. Per the germline V gene, CDR1 is TSWWSYY and CDR2 is QGS. V lost 0 bases, J lost 0 bases, and 8 bases lay in between. The CDR3 sequence: CALGELVGALTAQLFF. In DNA form, the CDR3 reads TGTGCTCTTGGGGAACTAGTAGGGGCTTTGACAGCACAACTCTTCTTT.

The V call is TRDV1, the J call TRDJ1, with 12 bases aligning to TRDD3. This CDR3 comprises 19 residues. Unmatched junction bases numbered 15, after V lost 3 bases and J lost 4 bases. Germline V gene lookup returns CDR1 TSWWSYY and CDR2 QGS. The CDR3 loop is CALGDPRPSTGGYSDKLIF. Written as DNA, the CDR3 is TGTGCTCTTGGGGACCCTCGACCTAGTACTGGGGGATACAGCGATAAACTCATCTTT.

This clone was detected a few times. An end of the junction differs from the germline gene, which may be a read error. V is TRDV1 and J is TRDJ1; 12 bases are shared with TRDD3. The CDR3 totals 23 residues. Germline loops: CDR1 TSWWSYY, CDR2 QGS. CDR3 sequence reads: CALGATSYALESYWGILPEKLIF. The DNA for the CDR3 is TGTGCTCTTGGGGCCACTTCCTATGCCTTGGAGTCCTACTGGGGGATACTGCCCGAAAAACTCATCTTT.

This clone was seen more than once but under ten times. The chain links TRDV1 to TRDJ1; 9 bases are a match to TRDD3. The V segment lost 3 bases and the J segment 3 bases; nucleotides outside the gene matches: 26. The CDR3 loop spans 22 amino acids. Germline values: CDR1 TSWWSYY, CDR2 QGS. CDR3 in amino acids: CALGDLDYASGGSGCLADKLIF. The CDR3 coding sequence is TGTGCTCTTGGGGATCTGGATTACGCTTCTGGGGGATCGGGTTGCTTGGCCGATAAACTCATCTTT.

The chain links TRDV1 to TRDJ1, with 8 bases lining up with TRDD3. Germline CDR1 is TSWWSYY and CDR2 is QGS. This CDR3 has 18 amino acids. V lost 5 bases and J lost 0; bases outside the gene matches: 14. CDR3 sequence reads: CALGNRATGGHYTDKLIF. CDR3 nucleotide sequence: TGTGCTCTTGGGAATCGGGCGACTGGGGGGCACTACACCGATAAACTCATCTTT.

There are a few counts of this clone. J is TRDJ1 and V is TRDV1, with D hard to call. This CDR3 is built from 19 residues. Germline lookup yields CDR1 TSWWSYY and CDR2 QGS. Between the trimmed V and J ends, which lost 5 bases and 0 bases, there was a span of 25 bases. The CDR3 loop reads CALGTYKELVDPYTDKLIF. The CDR3 DNA reads as TGTGCTCTTGGGACTTACAAGGAGCTGGTAGATCCTTACACCGATAAACTCATCTTT.

This clone was seen only a few times. The rearrangement uses TRDV1 and TRDJ1, with TRDD3 identical over 7 bases. The CDR3 has 17 amino acids. The ends lost 0 bases at V and 0 bases at J; junction bases unmatched: 7. Germline loops: CDR1 TSWWSYY, CDR2 QGS. CDR3 amino acids: CALGELVLGSYTDKLIF. In DNA, the CDR3 is TGTGCTCTTGGGGAACTTGTACTGGGGAGTTACACCGATAAACTCATCTTT.